The T cell receptor beta chain described here comes from a study of Ad26.COV2.S vaccination and SARS-CoV-2 variants. Study-level information: Ad26.COV2.S given intramuscularly, once or twice 56 days apart.

Study results and limitations: Higher spike-specific TCR breadth was found in vaccine recipients than in placebo recipients. Considerable breadth of spike-specific CD8+ and CD4+ T cell responses has reportedly been documented following vaccination.

The CDR3 loop spans 13 amino acids. The germline CDR1 and CDR2 sequences are SQVTM and ANQGSEA. V lost 5 bases to trimming and J lost 1 base, with 8 bases between them. TCRdb keeps only in-frame clones here, not all; method: immunoSEQ multiplex PCR. The table lists a few hundred thousand clones, approximately 87% of them singletons. Indicated treatment: about 20 received Ad26.COV2.S at low or high dose, single or two shots; about 5 received placebo; per-sample allocation not given. Specimen acquisition occurred on day 63 following the initial vaccine or placebo injection. Whoever gave the sample was an adult aged 18-55 years in Boston. This clone showed up just once. The target antigen is unknown.

The chain employs TRBV29-1 and TRBJ2-2; D not certain. Sample: peripheral blood, taken in a trial of Ad26.COV2.S vaccine versus placebo. This sequence was found in a person aged 18 to 59 who received the Ad26.COV2.S COVID-19 vaccine or a placebo. The CDR3 sequence: CSVHDGNTGELFF. The CDR3 DNA reads as TGCAGCGTTCATGACGGGAACACCGGGGAGCTGTTTTTT.